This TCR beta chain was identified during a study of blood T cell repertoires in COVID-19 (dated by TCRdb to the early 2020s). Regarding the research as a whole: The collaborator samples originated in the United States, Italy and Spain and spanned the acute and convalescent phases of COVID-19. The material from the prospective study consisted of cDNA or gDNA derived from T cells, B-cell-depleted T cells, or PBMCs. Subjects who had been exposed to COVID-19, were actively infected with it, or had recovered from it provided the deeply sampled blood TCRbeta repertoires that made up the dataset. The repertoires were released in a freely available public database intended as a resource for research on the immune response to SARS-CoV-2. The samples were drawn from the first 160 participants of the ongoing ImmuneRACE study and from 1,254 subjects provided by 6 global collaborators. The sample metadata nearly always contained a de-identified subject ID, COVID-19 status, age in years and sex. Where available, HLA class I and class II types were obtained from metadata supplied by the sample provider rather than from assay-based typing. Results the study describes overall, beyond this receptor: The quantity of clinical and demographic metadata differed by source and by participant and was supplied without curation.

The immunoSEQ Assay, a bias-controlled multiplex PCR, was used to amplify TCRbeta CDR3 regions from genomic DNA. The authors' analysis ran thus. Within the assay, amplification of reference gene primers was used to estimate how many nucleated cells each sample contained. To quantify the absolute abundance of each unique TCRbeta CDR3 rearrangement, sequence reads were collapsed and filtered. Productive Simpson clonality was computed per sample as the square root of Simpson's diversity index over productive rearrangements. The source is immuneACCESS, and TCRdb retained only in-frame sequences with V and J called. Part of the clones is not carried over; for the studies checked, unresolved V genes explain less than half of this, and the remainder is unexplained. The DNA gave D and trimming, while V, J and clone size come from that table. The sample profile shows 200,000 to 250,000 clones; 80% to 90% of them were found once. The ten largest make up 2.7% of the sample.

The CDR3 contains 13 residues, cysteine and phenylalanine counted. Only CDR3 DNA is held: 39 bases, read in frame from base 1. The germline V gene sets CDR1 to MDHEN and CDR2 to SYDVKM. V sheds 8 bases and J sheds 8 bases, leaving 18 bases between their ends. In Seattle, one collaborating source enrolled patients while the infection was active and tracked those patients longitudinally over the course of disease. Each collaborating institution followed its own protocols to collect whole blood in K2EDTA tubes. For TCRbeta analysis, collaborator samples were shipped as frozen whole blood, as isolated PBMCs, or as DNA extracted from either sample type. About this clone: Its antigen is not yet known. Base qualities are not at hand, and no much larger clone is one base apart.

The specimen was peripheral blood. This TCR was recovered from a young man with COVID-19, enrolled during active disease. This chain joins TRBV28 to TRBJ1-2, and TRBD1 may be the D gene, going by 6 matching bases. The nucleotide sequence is TGTGCCAGCGAAGAGGGGGGGAAGGAGGGCTACACCTTC. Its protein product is CASEEGGKEGYTF.